This TCR beta chain stems from a study of T cell repertoires in cytomegalovirus infection. CDR3 length equals 15 residues. J gave up 4 bases and V 6 bases, and 11 bases lay outside the gene matches. The germline V gene has CDR1 MDHEN and CDR2 SYDVKM. One entry per CDR3 protein, called by TCRdb with MiXCR from the reads. The sample carries around 310,000 distinct CDR3 sequences, roughly a sixth recorded once. This clonotype was detected many times. The V and J genes are TRBV28 and TRBJ1-2; TRBD1 matches 7 bases. This clonotype was obtained from a human donor in good health (CMV status not recorded). Some clones in this sample may be carry-over from other donors' samples. The sequenced material came from PBMCs. CDR3 coding DNA: TGTGCCAGCAGAGAACAGGGGCGTTCTATCTATGGCTACACCTTC. Residues: CASREQGRSIYGYTF.